This TCR beta chain was obtained from a study of cytomegalovirus exposure and HLA in healthy donors. General study results and limits: For TCR beta chains, V- and J-gene trimming was later linked to a missense DCLRE1C variant.

The PCR was carried out with 60 Vbeta primers and 13 Jbeta primers. Clones were sequenced by immunoSEQ multiplex PCR, and TCRdb holds only the in-frame ones, with some missing. The repertoire holds around 100,000 clones, with roughly a tenth as singletons. The germline gives CDR1 SGHDT, CDR2 YYEEEE. V dropped 3 bases and J dropped 3 bases, with 12 bases sitting between them. The CDR3 length is 15 residues. This clone was recorded only once. The antigen is not known. The J gene is TRBJ2-2, the V gene TRBV5-6; D is perhaps TRBD2 (6 bases). Sequencing input: PBMCs. This sequence was found in a middle-aged man in good health and CMV-seropositive. The CDR3 region is CASSSRERDTGELFF. The CDR3 DNA follows: TGTGCCAGCAGCTCTCGGGAGAGGGACACCGGGGAGCTGTTTTTT.